This T cell receptor (beta chain) is from a study of T cells after somatic rescue of genetic block. In its sample, this clone was seen once. Sequencing used immunoSEQ multiplex PCR; TCRdb keeps in-frame clones, though not all of them. Of 85,000 to 90,000 clones listed, 70% to 90% are singletons. This CDR3 is 14 amino acids long. Looked up from germline, CDR1 is SNHLY and CDR2 is FYNNEI. V gave up 1 base and J gave up 7 bases, with 11 bases separating them. Sequencing was done on a sample of peripheral blood mononuclear cells (PBMCs). This chain joins TRBV2 and TRBJ1-5, with D perhaps TRBD1 (5 bases). The TCR originated in a woman aged 18-30 years. The CDR3 DNA is TGTGCCAGCAGTGAAGACGGGGGTGGACAGCCCCAGCATTTT. This codes for CASSEDGGGQPQHF.